A selection of T cell receptor beta chains follows, all from one sample in a study of cytomegalovirus exposure and HLA in healthy donors. Repertoires were generated with immunoSEQ multiplex PCR, while TCRdb's copy carries only in-frame clones and drops some. This sample carries about 79,000 clones, approximately 93% of them seen once, and the ten largest clones take 3% to 4%. Specimen: PBMCs. The receptors originated from a woman in her thirties in good health and CMV-seronegative. Both conserved end residues are part of each CDR3. A D gene is named only where the DNA matches it firmly. Clone size appears in some rows only: once, few, many, or a class for an expanded clone.

CDR3aa | CDR3nt | j_gene | abundance | v_gene | d_gene
CASSLGAGDEQYF | TGTGCCAGCAGCTTAGGGGCAGGCGACGAGCAGTACTTC | TRBJ2-7 | . | TRBV7-8 | .
CATSIHLGRFNYGYTF | TGTGCCACCAGCATTCACCTGGGGCGATTCAACTATGGCTACACCTTC | TRBJ1-2 | . | TRBV15 | .
CASSFTGRDSPLHF | TGTGCCAGCAGCTTCACAGGTCGGGATTCACCCCTCCACTTT | TRBJ1-6 | . | TRBV7-3 | .
CASSQGGYPYSNQPQHF | TGTGCCAGCAGCCAGGGAGGGTATCCATATAGCAATCAGCCCCAGCATTTT | TRBJ1-5 | . | TRBV11-2 | .
CASRTQGLETQYF | TGTGCCAGCCGTACGCAGGGATTGGAGACCCAGTACTTC | TRBJ2-5 | . | TRBV6-5 | .
CASSSGQGGDGYTF | TGTGCCAGTAGTTCTGGGCAGGGTGGGGATGGCTACACCTTC | TRBJ1-2 | few | TRBV19 | .
CASSPRTDRGSYGYTF | TGCGCCAGCAGCCCAAGGACAGACAGGGGCAGCTATGGCTACACCTTC | TRBJ1-2 | . | TRBV5-1 | TRBD1
CASRPTSGRGSYNEQFF | TGCGCCAGCAGGCCTACTAGCGGGAGGGGCTCCTACAATGAGCAGTTCTTC | TRBJ2-1 | . | TRBV4-1 | TRBD2
CASSLRTVLSTDTQYF | TGTGCCAGCAGCCTTCGGACAGTCCTTAGCACAGATACGCAGTATTTT | TRBJ2-3 | . | TRBV7-2 | .
CSVGYPGAGGIYEQYF | TGCAGCGTTGGGTACCCGGGGGCAGGGGGAATCTACGAGCAGTACTTC | TRBJ2-7 | once | TRBV29-1 | .
CASKSVETSPSSETQYF | TGCGCCAGCAAGAGTGTAGAGACTAGCCCCTCATCAGAGACCCAGTACTTC | TRBJ2-5 | once | TRBV10-2 | TRBD2
CASSLPGDRTNQPQHF | TGTGCCAGCAGCTTACCCGGAGACAGGACCAATCAGCCCCAGCATTTT | TRBJ1-5 | . | TRBV7-2 | .
CAISESGQGYEQYF | TGTGCCATCAGTGAGTCGGGACAGGGCTACGAGCAGTACTTC | TRBJ2-7 | . | TRBV10-3 | TRBD1
CASSLGGGMEEQYF | TGCGCCAGCAGCTTAGGGGGAGGGATGGAAGAGCAGTACTTC | TRBJ2-7 | . | TRBV5-1 | .
CASTPTGGPSRDYEQYF | TGTGCCAGTACCCCGACAGGGGGACCAAGCCGGGACTACGAGCAGTACTTC | TRBJ2-7 | . | TRBV19 | TRBD1
CASSQLSSPLHF | TGTGCCAGCAGCCAACTGAGCTCACCCCTCCACTTT | TRBJ1-6 | few | TRBV7-2 | .
CASRDRVYEQYF | TGTGCCAGTCGGGACAGGGTTTACGAGCAGTACTTC | TRBJ2-7 | . | TRBV7-9 | TRBD1
CASSHALGGGQTDTQYF | TGTGCCAGCAGCCATGCCCTTGGGGGGGGGCAGACAGATACGCAGTATTTT | TRBJ2-3 | . | TRBV4-2 | .
CASSSQGAYGYTF | TGTGCCAGTAGTTCACAGGGGGCCTATGGCTACACCTTC | TRBJ1-2 | . | TRBV19 | TRBD1
CASSQDPFVQVVSSTF | TGCGCCAGCAGCCAAGACCCTTTTGTACAGGTTGTTTCTTCCACCTTC | TRBJ1-2 | . | TRBV4-1 | .
CASSSSVGTTISTDTQYF | TGCGCCAGCAGCTCCTCTGTTGGGACTACAATTAGCACAGATACGCAGTATTTT | TRBJ2-3 | . | TRBV5-1 | TRBD2
CASSAPGGTYEQYF | TGTGCCAGCAGCGCTCCAGGGGGCACCTACGAGCAGTACTTC | TRBJ2-7 | . | TRBV7-6 | TRBD1
CASSLAGGPSDTQYF | TGTGCCAGCAGTTTAGCGGGAGGGCCTTCAGATACGCAGTATTTT | TRBJ2-3 | once | TRBV6-5 | TRBD2
CATGLAGGRGQYF | TGTGCCACCGGACTAGCGGGTGGCAGGGGGCAGTACTTC | TRBJ2-7 | . | TRBV10-3 | TRBD2
CASSGHGQTNEKLFF | TGTGCCAGCAGCGGGCATGGACAGACTAATGAAAAACTGTTTTTT | TRBJ1-4 | . | TRBV9 | .
CASSASPGQGHEKLFF | TGTGCCAGCAGCGCATCTCCGGGACAGGGCCACGAAAAACTGTTTTTT | TRBJ1-4 | . | TRBV7-2 | TRBD1
CASSWGRAKGEQYF | TGTGCCAGCAGCTGGGGCAGGGCCAAGGGGGAGCAGTACTTC | TRBJ2-7 | . | TRBV5-6 | .
CASSNRGRGYEQYF | TGTGCCAGCAGCAATCGGGGCAGGGGATACGAGCAGTACTTC | TRBJ2-7 | . | TRBV7-6 | .
CASSQDRDSERNTEAFF | TGCGCCAGCAGCCAAGATCGGGACTCGGAGAGGAACACTGAAGCTTTCTTT | TRBJ1-1 | . | TRBV4-1 | .
CASSQTLSRGQEKLFF | TGCGCCAGCAGCCAAACTCTGTCTCGGGGACAGGAAAAACTGTTTTTT | TRBJ1-4 | once | TRBV4-1 | TRBD1
CASSLPGEGETQYF | TGTGCCAGCAGCTTACCAGGGGAGGGGGAGACCCAGTACTTC | TRBJ2-5 | . | TRBV7-9 | .
CASSYDLLETQYF | TGTGCCAGCAGTTACGATCTACTAGAAACGCAGTATTTT | TRBJ2-3 | . | TRBV6-6 | .
CSVGATGGISEAFF | TGCAGCGTTGGAGCGACAGGGGGCATTAGTGAAGCTTTCTTT | TRBJ1-1 | . | TRBV29-1 | TRBD1
CASSQSGDFEQYF | TGTGCCAGCAGCCAATCGGGGGATTTCGAGCAGTACTTC | TRBJ2-7 | once | TRBV11-3 | .
CASSLSPTGADEQYF | TGTGCCAGCAGTTTAAGCCCGACAGGGGCGGACGAGCAGTACTTC | TRBJ2-7 | . | TRBV27 | TRBD1
CATSRDRGSYEQYF | TGTGCCACCAGCAGAGACAGGGGCTCCTACGAGCAGTACTTC | TRBJ2-7 | few | TRBV15 | .
CASSLDLMATVLAKNIQYF | TGCGCCAGCAGCTTGGATTTAATGGCGACAGTCCTAGCCAAAAACATTCAGTACTTC | TRBJ2-4 | . | TRBV5-1 | .